These 26 T cell receptor beta chains share one sample of origin, sequenced in a study of T cell responses to AZD1222 COVID-19 vaccine. Profiling relied on immunoSEQ multiplex PCR, and the TCRdb table lists in-frame clones only, not all of them. Among 73,000 or so clones, roughly 88% were seen once, and the ten largest hold approximately 19%. The sequencing here drew on peripheral blood, taken on day 0 of AZD1222 vaccination. These receptors were collected from an adult in good health.

The sample holds one count of this clone. An end of the junction differs from the germline gene, which may be a read error. This chain connects TRBV5-1 to TRBJ2-7, with a tentative D call TRBD1 (8 bases). This CDR3 comprises 12 residues. Germline V gene data show CDR1 as SGHRS and CDR2 as YFSETQ. The CDR3 is CASSPDREGFVF. DNA for the CDR3: TGCGCCAGCAGCCCGGACAGGGAGGGGTTCGTCTTC.

The rearrangement uses TRBV27 and TRBJ2-2; perhaps TRBD1 as D (6 bases). Trimming left V 6 bases short and J 4 bases short, with 9 bases between. CDR3 length: 13 residues. Germline CDR1 MNHEY, CDR2 SMNVEV (reference sequence). CDR3 DNA sequence: TGTGCCAGCAGCAGGGGTGGCACCGGGGAGCTGTTTTTT. It codes for CASSRGGTGELFF.

The table lists this clone with a count of one. This rearrangement joins TRBV5-1 to TRBJ1-1, with D tentatively TRBD1 (6 bases). This CDR3 spans 14 amino acids. CDR1 is SGHRS and CDR2 is YFSETQ in the germline V gene. Deletions cut 6 bases from V and 0 bases from J, with 12 bases between. Written as DNA, the CDR3 is TGCGCCAGCAAGGACAGTGAAATGAACACTGAAGCTTTCTTT. Amino acid sequence: CASKDSEMNTEAFF.

The genes are TRBV11-3 and TRBJ2-1; no clear D. The ends were cut back, 1 base at V and 6 bases at J, with 7 bases in the middle. The CDR3 sequence is 13 residues long. The germline gives CDR1 SGHNT, CDR2 YENEEA. In DNA, the CDR3 is TGTGCCAGCAGCTTAGGGGGTAGCAATGAGCAGTTCTTC. Translation: CASSLGGSNEQFF.

This chain connects TRBV9 to TRBJ1-5; 9 nucleotides agree with TRBD1. The CDR3 length is 13 residues. In germline, CDR1 is SGDLS, CDR2 YYNGEE. V shed 8 bases, J shed 7 bases, and the junction held 7 bases outside the gene matches. The CDR3 here is CARDRGYNQPQHF. In DNA, the CDR3 is TGTGCCAGGGACAGGGGATACAACCAGCCCCAGCATTTT.

CDR3 residues: CASSVTEEKLFF. CDR3 bases: TGTGCCAGTAGTGTAACAGAAGAAAAACTGTTTTTT. The J gene is TRBJ1-4, the V gene TRBV19; D unclear. Germline V gives CDR1 LNHDA, CDR2 SQIVND (reference sequence). With 5 bases removed from V and 8 bases from J, the gap between germline ends came to 9 bases. The CDR3 is made up of 12 amino acids.

The chain links TRBV2 to TRBJ2-5; TRBD2 matches 9 bases. V shed 2 bases and J 1 base; nucleotides not matched to a gene: 2. The CDR3 contains 15 residues. Germline CDR1 is SNHLY and CDR2 is FYNNEI. CDR3 in amino acids: CASSESGRLQETQYF. CDR3 sequence (DNA): TGTGCCAGCAGTGAAAGCGGGAGGCTCCAAGAGACCCAGTACTTC.

The V gene is TRBV7-2, the J gene TRBJ2-2; 7 bases fit TRBD2. The CDR3 covers 15 residues. Germline V CDR1 and CDR2: SGHTA, FQGNSA. Trimming took 6 bases from V and 1 from J; bases not matched to a gene: 5. CDR3 region: CASSKSGVNTGELFF. The DNA for the CDR3 is TGTGCCAGCAGTAAAAGCGGGGTGAACACCGGGGAGCTGTTTTTT.

This sequence joins TRBV20-1 and TRBJ2-1; possibly TRBD1 for D (6 bases). The germline V gene has CDR1 DFQATT and CDR2 SNEGSKA (reference sequence). The CDR3 runs to 15 residues. V was shortened by 3 bases and J by 6 bases, with 18 bases between the two germline ends. CDR3 sequence reads: CSASTAGVVGNEQFF. The CDR3 DNA reads as TGCAGTGCTAGTACGGCAGGGGTAGTAGGCAATGAGCAGTTCTTC.

The chain has TRBV15 and TRBJ2-7, with D perhaps matching TRBD1 or TRBD2 (5 bases each). V shed 1 base and J shed 7 bases, with 14 bases lying between them. Germline V gives CDR1 LNHNV, CDR2 YYDKDF (reference sequence). CDR3 length: 14 residues. Here the CDR3 DNA reads TGTGCCACCAGCAGAGCGAGGGGACGCTGGGAGCAGTACTTC. Protein product: CATSRARGRWEQYF.

This clone appeared once. This chain links TRBV14 with TRBJ2-1; TRBD2 matches 8 bases. The CDR3 contains 16 residues. J was trimmed by 4 bases and V by 6 bases; bases with no gene match: 11. Germline CDR1 reads SGHDN; CDR2 reads FVKESK. CDR3 nucleotide sequence: TGTGCCAGCAGACAGTCAGCGGGAGCTGGATACAATGAGCAGTTCTTC. Translating it yields CASRQSAGAGYNEQFF. Looking up the rest from reference TRBV14 and TRBJ2-1 gives the full variable domain: EAGVTQFPSHSVIEKGQTVTLRCDPISGHDNLYWYRRVMGKEIKFLLHFVKESKQDESGMPNNRFLAERTGGTYSTLKVQPAELEDSGVYFCASRQSAGAGYNEQFFGPGTRLTVL.

The rearrangement joins TRBV11-2 to TRBJ2-1, with TRBD2 matching over 14 bases. Looked up from germline, CDR1 is SGHAT and CDR2 is FQNNGV. V shed 4 bases and J 0 bases; nucleotides not matched to a gene: 8. The CDR3 covers 19 residues. The CDR3 loop is CASSSGLAGGINSYNEQFF. Written as DNA, the CDR3 is TGTGCCAGCAGCTCCGGACTAGCGGGAGGCATAAACTCCTACAATGAGCAGTTCTTC.

The chain joins TRBV19 to TRBJ2-3; possibly TRBD2 for D (6 bases). Germline CDR1 and CDR2: LNHDA and SQIVND (reference sequence). The CDR3 sequence is 13 residues long. V lost 3 bases and J lost 3, with 7 bases in between. The CDR3 loop reads CASSIGSTDTQYF. The DNA of the CDR3 is TGTGCCAGTAGTATCGGGAGTACAGATACGCAGTATTTT.

This CDR3 reads CASSLRLAGDTQYF. Written as DNA, the CDR3 is TGCGCCAGCAGCTTGCGACTAGCGGGAGATACGCAGTATTTT. The rearrangement joins TRBV5-1 to TRBJ2-3, with 10 bases aligning to TRBD2. The CDR3 loop spans 14 amino acids. V gave up 1 base and J gave up 5 bases; unmatched junction bases: 1. Germline CDR1 is SGHRS and CDR2 is YFSETQ.

This chain uses TRBV9 with TRBJ2-3; no firm D call. The CDR3 extends over 15 amino acids. Germline V CDR1 and CDR2: SGDLS, YYNGEE. Trimming stripped 5 bases from V and 3 bases from J, with 16 bases between. CDR3 region: CASSRDAGGTDTQYF. The DNA of the CDR3 is TGTGCCAGCAGTCGTGACGCAGGTGGGACAGATACGCAGTATTTT.

V usage is TRBV27 and J usage is TRBJ1-2, with a weak D call TRBD1 (5 bases). Germline assignment: CDR1 MNHEY and CDR2 SMNVEV (reference sequence). This CDR3 comprises 12 residues. V gave up 7 bases and J gave up 4 bases, with 10 bases separating them. The CDR3 DNA reads as TGTGCCAGCAAGGGAGGGGTCTATGGCTACACCTTC. Its translation is CASKGGVYGYTF.

This clone came up once. V usage is TRBV5-1 and J usage is TRBJ2-7, with unresolved D. There are 14 residues in the CDR3. CDR1 is SGHRS and CDR2 is YFSETQ in the germline V gene. Between the trimmed V and J ends, which lost 1 base and 4 bases, there was a span of 12 bases. CDR3 DNA sequence: TGCGCCAGCAGCTTGTTAGGGTCCTCTTACGAGCAGTACTTC. It yields the protein CASSLLGSSYEQYF.

The chain employs TRBV30 and TRBJ2-7; D call uncertain. Germline assignment: CDR1 GTSNPN and CDR2 SVGIG (reference sequence). This CDR3 spans 12 amino acids. Trimming cost V 1 base and J 1 base, with 5 bases left between them. The CDR3 spells CAWSGGSYEQYF. The CDR3 DNA reads as TGTGCCTGGAGTGGAGGTTCCTACGAGCAGTACTTC.

This chain joins TRBV28 and TRBJ2-5, with D possibly TRBD1 on 6 matching bases. Germline CDR1 is MDHEN and CDR2 is SYDVKM. This CDR3 is 12 amino acids long. V lost 5 bases, J lost 12 bases, and 16 bases lay in between. The DNA of the CDR3 is TGTGCCAGCAGTAGAGACAGGAACAACAAGTACTTC. Protein: CASSRDRNNKYF.

V is TRBV5-1 and J is TRBJ1-6, with 7 bases fitting TRBD1. The CDR3 has 15 amino acids. The germline V gene encodes CDR1 SGHRS and CDR2 YFSETQ. The ends lost 4 bases at V and 5 bases at J; junction bases unmatched: 6. As DNA, the CDR3 is TGCGCCAGCAGCCAAAAGACAGGGAATAATTCACCCCTCCACTTT. Encoded protein: CASSQKTGNNSPLHF.

The chain is built from TRBV28 and TRBJ2-3; TRBD2 might be the D (5 bases). This CDR3 has 17 residues. Germline V gene lookup returns CDR1 MDHEN and CDR2 SYDVKM. Trimming cost V 9 bases and J 6 bases, with 28 bases left between them. The CDR3 sequence: CASPPYPGDGGRDTQYF. The CDR3 DNA reads as TGTGCCAGTCCCCCCTACCCAGGAGACGGAGGTCGGGATACGCAGTATTTT.

The chain couples TRBV30 to TRBJ1-3, with D unresolved. Trimming removed 0 bases at V and 2 bases at J, with 11 bases between. The CDR3 length is 15 residues. Germline V gives CDR1 GTSNPN, CDR2 SVGIG (reference sequence). The CDR3 sequence is CAWSVWAGPGNTIYF. CDR3 in DNA: TGTGCCTGGAGTGTTTGGGCAGGCCCTGGAAACACCATATATTTT. Filled out from reference TRBV30 and TRBJ1-3, the complete variable domain reads SQTIHQWPATLVQPVGSPLSLECTVEGTSNPNLYWYRQAAGRGLQLLFYSVGIGQISSEVPQNLSASRPQDRQFILSSKKLLLSDSGFYLCAWSVWAGPGNTIYFGEGSWLTVV.

The chain links TRBV4-3 to TRBJ2-7; D perhaps matches TRBD1 (6 bases). The CDR3 contains 16 residues. Germline loops: CDR1 LGHNA, CDR2 YSLEER. V lost 0 bases to trimming and J lost 3 bases, with 15 bases between them. The CDR3 loop is CASSQDFTDSIYEQYF. The CDR3 coding sequence is TGCGCCAGCAGCCAAGATTTTACGGACAGTATCTACGAGCAGTACTTC.

This chain uses TRBV18 with TRBJ1-5; D is uncertain. V dropped 2 bases and J dropped 3 bases, with 11 bases sitting between them. The CDR3 sequence is 15 residues long. CDR1 KGHSH and CDR2 LQKENI come from the germline V gene. The CDR3 sequence: CASSPLSPSNQPQHF. In DNA, the CDR3 is TGTGCCAGCTCACCATTGTCTCCCTCCAATCAGCCCCAGCATTTT.

The rearrangement uses TRBV18 and TRBJ1-6; a possible D gene is TRBD1 (6 bases). This CDR3 region has 15 residues. Germline V gives CDR1 KGHSH, CDR2 LQKENI. The V end lost 3 bases, the J end lost 6 bases, and 12 bases lay between the germline ends. The CDR3 loop is CASSPVQGGNSPLHF. The CDR3 bases are TGTGCCAGCTCACCTGTACAGGGTGGTAATTCACCCCTCCACTTT.

This clone was picked up one time. The chain carries TRBV5-1 and TRBJ1-1, with 7 nucleotides matching TRBD1. The germline V gene has CDR1 SGHRS and CDR2 YFSETQ. The CDR3 totals 14 residues. Trimming at V came to 2 bases and at J to 1 base, leaving 2 bases not matched to a gene. The CDR3 reads CASSFGTENTEAFF. Here the CDR3 DNA reads TGCGCCAGCAGCTTCGGGACAGAGAACACTGAAGCTTTCTTT. The variable domain in full, with the rest retrieved from reference TRBV5-1 and TRBJ1-1, is KAGVTQTPRYLIKTRGQQVTLSCSPISGHRSVSWYQQTPGQGLQFLFEYFSETQRNKGNFPGRFSGRQFSNSRSEMNVSTLELGDSALYLCASSFGTENTEAFFGQGTRLTVV.